This is a list of T cell receptor beta chains from one sample in a study of CD8 T cells in Susac syndrome. TCRdb recomputed calls from the immunoSEQ multiplex PCR reads with MiXCR, one row per CDR3 protein. Altogether some 180,000 distinct CDR3 sequences are present, about 94% being singletons, with the ten largest covering 0.1%. Specimen: CD4+ T cells from PBMCs. Source of these receptors: a human donor in good health. CDR3s include the opening cysteine and the closing phenylalanine or tryptophan. The D gene is left open where the match is weak. Size is omitted from some rows. Given values are once, few, many or a class for expanded clones.

TRBJ2-1,TRBV7-3,-,-,CASSSRAYNEQFF,TGTGCCAGCAGCTCTAGAGCTTACAATGAGCAGTTCTTC
TRBJ2-3,TRBV3-1,-,-,CASSGITSDTQYF,TGTGCCAGCAGCGGTATTACATCAGATACGCAGTATTTT
TRBJ2-4,TRBV3-1,-,-,CASSLGNIQYF,TGTGCCAGCAGCCTGGGGAACATTCAGTACTTC
TRBJ2-7,TRBV30,TRBD1,-,CAWSLDRAHEQYF,TGTGCCTGGAGTCTGGACAGGGCCCACGAGCAGTACTTC
TRBJ1-5,TRBV6-2/TRBV6-3,-,-,CATLTTGRGNQPQHF,TGTGCCACCTTAACTACAGGGCGCGGCAATCAGCCCCAGCATTTT
TRBJ2-2,TRBV24-1,-,-,CATGRGNTGELFF,TGTGCCACCGGCCGTGGAAACACCGGGGAGCTGTTTTTT
TRBJ2-7,TRBV20-1,TRBD2,-,CSARPGGSYEQYF,TGCAGTGCTAGACCGGGAGGCTCCTACGAGCAGTACTTC
TRBJ1-2,TRBV30,-,once,CAGYEESYGYTF,TGTGCCGGGTATGAAGAATCCTATGGCTACACCTTC
TRBJ2-4,TRBV29-1,-,once,CSVIGWSNIQYF,TGCAGCGTCATCGGTTGGTCAAACATTCAGTACTTC
TRBJ2-7,TRBV12-3/TRBV12-4,-,once,CASSLERSAYEQYF,TGTGCCAGCAGTTTAGAAAGGTCAGCCTACGAGCAGTACTTC
TRBJ2-6,TRBV5-1,-,-,CASSLVASASGANVLTF,TGCGCCAGCAGCTTGGTGGCTAGCGCTTCTGGGGCCAACGTCCTGACTTTC
TRBJ2-3,TRBV30,TRBD2,-,CAWSVPSGLADAQYF,TGTGCCTGGAGTGTACCCTCGGGACTAGCGGACGCGCAGTATTTT
TRBJ2-5,TRBV30,-,-,CAWLQGRETQYF,TGTGCCTGGCTGCAGGGACGAGAGACCCAGTACTTC
TRBJ2-1,TRBV5-1,TRBD2,-,CASSLISGISYNEQFF,TGCGCCAGCAGCTTGATTAGCGGGATTTCCTACAATGAGCAGTTCTTC
TRBJ2-3,TRBV29-1,-,-,CSVGRGSSDTQYF,TGCAGCGTTGGAAGGGGATCCTCGGATACGCAGTATTTT
TRBJ2-3,TRBV9,TRBD1,-,CASSLNPTGSTTDTQYF,TGTGCCAGCAGCCTCAATCCGACAGGGAGTACGACAGATACGCAGTATTTT
TRBJ2-5,TRBV29-1,TRBD2,-,CSVREVGETQYF,TGCAGCGTTCGGGAGGTTGGAGAGACCCAGTACTTC
TRBJ2-7,TRBV18,TRBD2,-,CASSSGLAEYEQYF,TGTGCCAGCTCATCGGGACTAGCTGAATACGAGCAGTACTTC
TRBJ1-5,TRBV2,TRBD1,once,CASTGQGTQPQHF,TGTGCCAGCACCGGACAGGGTACTCAGCCCCAGCATTTT
TRBJ2-3,TRBV20-1,TRBD2,-,CSALAVPRTDTQYF,TGCAGTGCTCTAGCGGTACCCCGCACAGATACGCAGTATTTT
TRBJ2-1,TRBV29-1,TRBD2,-,CSAGTSGYNEQFF,TGCAGCGCCGGGACTAGCGGTTACAATGAGCAGTTCTTC
TRBJ2-2,TRBV30,-,once,CACPPGGANTGELFF,TGTGCCTGCCCACCGGGTGGAGCGAACACCGGGGAGCTGTTTTTT
TRBJ2-1,TRBV24-1,TRBD1,-,CATSDSRTGSWFF,TGTGCCACCAGTGACTCCAGGACAGGGTCTTGGTTCTTC
TRBJ2-2,TRBV12-3/TRBV12-4,-,-,CASRQLRNTGELFF,TGTGCCAGCAGGCAGCTAAGGAACACCGGGGAGCTGTTTTTT
TRBJ2-5,TRBV6-6,TRBD1,-,CASSSGQGKGTQYF,TGTGCCAGCAGCTCGGGACAGGGGAAGGGGACCCAGTACTTC
TRBJ2-7,TRBV12-3/TRBV12-4,-,-,CASSLGQPHSYEQYF,TGTGCCAGCAGTTTAGGACAGCCTCACTCCTACGAGCAGTACTTC
TRBJ2-7,TRBV7-9,TRBD2,-,CASSFERDSYEQYF,TGTGCCAGCAGCTTTGAGCGGGACTCCTACGAGCAGTACTTC
TRBJ1-2,TRBV7-2,-,-,CASSYPGAGYGYTF,TGTGCCAGCAGCTACCCTGGGGCAGGCTATGGCTACACCTTC
TRBJ2-5,TRBV7-2,TRBD2,-,CASSYASGRVETQYF,TGTGCCAGCAGCTACGCTAGCGGGCGGGTAGAGACCCAGTACTTC
TRBJ2-3,TRBV27,-,-,CASRIDRRGDTQYF,TGTGCCAGCAGGATAGACAGGAGGGGAGATACGCAGTATTTT
TRBJ2-1,TRBV20-1,-,-,CSARDRRLSSYNEQFF,TGCAGTGCTAGAGATCGTCGGTTATCCTCCTACAATGAGCAGTTCTTC
TRBJ1-2,TRBV15,-,-,CATSSYRADGYTF,TGTGCCACCAGCAGTTACAGGGCTGATGGCTACACCTTC
TRBJ2-1,TRBV11-3,TRBD2,-,CASSLVTSGKNEQFF,TGTGCCAGCAGCTTAGTAACTAGCGGGAAGAATGAGCAGTTCTTC
TRBJ2-7,TRBV6-2/TRBV6-3,TRBD2,-,CASFTAGNPSGSLDQYF,TGTGCCAGCTTCACGGCAGGGAATCCTAGCGGGAGTTTGGATCAGTACTTC
TRBJ1-1,TRBV7-2,-,few,CASSQGTLAVTEAFF,TGTGCCAGCAGCCAAGGGACCCTGGCTGTGACTGAAGCTTTCTTT
TRBJ1-1,TRBV6-2/TRBV6-3,TRBD1,once,CASSWTGMNTEAFF,TGTGCCAGCAGTTGGACAGGTATGAACACTGAAGCTTTCTTT
TRBJ2-7,TRBV6-5,TRBD1,-,CASSYSGQGYEQYF,TGTGCCAGCAGTTACTCGGGACAGGGCTACGAGCAGTACTTC
TRBJ1-1,TRBV7-9,-,-,CASQRQRNTEAFF,TGTGCCAGCCAAAGGCAAAGGAACACTGAAGCTTTCTTT
TRBJ1-5,TRBV29-1,-,-,CSVTEGVNSNQPQHF,TGCAGCGTCACCGAGGGGGTCAATAGCAATCAGCCCCAGCATTTT
TRBJ2-3,TRBV6-5,TRBD2,-,CASSSPGLAGVDTQYF,TGTGCCAGCAGTTCCCCGGGACTAGCGGGAGTGGATACGCAGTATTTT
TRBJ1-2,TRBV6-5,TRBD1,-,CASSRQGWDGYTF,TGTGCCAGCAGTCGACAGGGGTGGGATGGCTACACCTTC
TRBJ2-1,TRBV30,TRBD2,-,CAWSTLAGGYNEQFF,TGTGCCTGGAGCACCCTAGCGGGAGGGTACAATGAGCAGTTCTTC
TRBJ2-5,TRBV30,-,once,CAWTIRGRDQETQYF,TGTGCCTGGACTATACGCGGACGCGACCAAGAGACCCAGTACTTC
TRBJ2-3,TRBV28,TRBD2,once,CASGGGIPDTQYF,TGTGCCAGCGGGGGAGGGATCCCAGATACGCAGTATTTT
TRBJ1-5,TRBV20-1,TRBD1,-,CSARPPTGYNQPQHF,TGCAGTGCTAGACCCCCGACAGGGTACAATCAGCCCCAGCATTTT
TRBJ1-1,TRBV30,-,-,CAWSVLRGVTEAFF,TGTGCCTGGAGTGTACTGAGGGGGGTCACTGAAGCTTTCTTT
TRBJ1-2,TRBV5-1,-,-,CASSLEGDGGYTF,TGCGCCAGCAGCTTGGAAGGTGACGGTGGCTACACCTTC
TRBJ2-7,TRBV13,-,-,CASSQESARINEQYF,TGTGCCAGCAGCCAAGAGAGCGCCCGGATCAACGAGCAGTACTTC
TRBJ1-1,TRBV29-1,-,-,CTLNRNTEAFF,TGCACCTTAAACCGGAACACTGAAGCTTTCTTT
TRBJ1-1,TRBV4-3,-,-,CASSRASGDTEAFF,TGCGCCAGCAGCCGAGCTTCTGGGGACACTGAAGCTTTCTTT
TRBJ1-2,TRBV19,TRBD1,-,CASSQNGQGVLGYTF,TGTGCCAGTAGTCAAAACGGACAGGGTGTCCTCGGCTACACCTTC
TRBJ2-1,TRBV30,-,-,CAWTIGGERSNEQFF,TGTGCCTGGACCATCGGGGGCGAGCGCTCCAATGAGCAGTTCTTC
TRBJ1-1,TRBV7-9,-,-,CASSSQANTEAFF,TGTGCCAGCAGCTCACAGGCGAACACTGAAGCTTTCTTT
TRBJ2-5,TRBV6-2/TRBV6-3,-,-,CASSYSALAQTQYF,TGTGCCAGCAGTTACTCGGCTCTAGCGCAGACCCAGTACTTC
TRBJ2-1,TRBV6-2/TRBV6-3,-,-,CASSYWGAEYNEQFF,TGTGCCAGCAGTTACTGGGGGGCTGAGTACAATGAGCAGTTCTTC
TRBJ2-1,TRBV7-6,-,-,CASSLLLGGSSYNEQFF,TGTGCCAGCAGCCTCCTCCTAGGAGGGAGCTCCTACAATGAGCAGTTCTTC
TRBJ1-1,TRBV3-1,-,-,CASSQVLGPVTEAFF,TGTGCCAGCAGCCAAGTGCTGGGGCCGGTCACTGAAGCTTTCTTT
TRBJ1-1,TRBV7-9,-,-,CASSFSRKGSTEAFF,TGTGCCAGCAGCTTCTCAAGGAAGGGGAGCACTGAAGCTTTCTTT
TRBJ2-5,TRBV19,-,-,CASSIDSWGQETQYF,TGTGCCAGTAGTATAGATTCGTGGGGCCAAGAGACCCAGTACTTC
TRBJ2-7,TRBV29-1,TRBD1,-,CSGLDRTGRSYEQYF,TGCAGCGGGCTCGACAGGACAGGGAGGTCCTACGAGCAGTACTTC